This T cell receptor beta chain was recorded in a study of control samples from healthy donors and cancer patients (dated by TCRdb to 2020 to 2021). On this clone itself: Its antigen is not yet known. No much larger clone is present one base from it, and per-base qualities are unavailable.

V is clipped by 3 bases and J by 1 base, and the sequence between their germline boundaries is 16 bases long. CDR1 is given as LNHDA and CDR2 as SQIVND, both from the germline V gene (reference sequence). Reading from cysteine to phenylalanine, the CDR3 counts 16 amino acids. This entry keeps only the CDR3 DNA: 48 bases, framed from base 1. To prepare the library, the immunoSEQ multiplex PCR assay was applied. Not all clones reach the TCRdb copy of this immuneACCESS table, which keeps in-frame sequences only. Checked studies attribute under half of the gap to unresolved V genes and leave the rest unexplained. The sample table shows about 110,000 clones, and around nine tenths are seen once. More than 3.5% of the sample comes from the top ten.

The rearrangement combines TRBV19 with TRBJ2-7; no D segment can be confidently identified. This sequence was found in a human donor in good health. The donor label of this sample is uncertain. Sequenced material: blood. This receptor carries the CDR3 CASSMGKHLGSYEQYF. The DNA sequence is given as TGTGCCAGTAGTATGGGGAAACACCTTGGATCCTACGAGCAGTACTTC. With the portions outside the CDR3 filled from the reference TRBV19 and TRBJ2-7 genes, the complete variable region becomes DGGITQSPKYLFRKEGQNVTLSCEQNLNHDAMYWYRQDPGQGLRLIYYSQIVNDFQKGDIAEGYSVSREKKESFPLTVTSAQKNPTAFYLCASSMGKHLGSYEQYFGPGTRLTVT.